This is a list of T cell receptor beta chains from one sample in a study of glioma-infiltrating T cells after dendritic cell vaccination. Here immunoSEQ multiplex PCR was the method, and the copy in TCRdb shows in-frame clones only, minus some. The repertoire holds more than 70,000 clones, with more than 75% as singletons. The starting material was blood, obtained after dendritic cell vaccination. Every receptor here comes from a human donor with glioblastoma. CDR3s include the opening cysteine and the closing phenylalanine or tryptophan. Fields, in order: V gene, D gene, clone size, J gene, CDR3 protein, CDR3 DNA. A D gene is named only where the DNA matches it firmly. Clone size is shown for a subset of rows, as once, few, many or a class of expanded clone.

v_call: TRBV6-5; d_call: TRBD1; clone_size: .; j_call: TRBJ1-5; cdr3_aa: CASRTGSNQPQHF; cdr3_nt: TGTGCCAGCAGGACAGGGAGCAATCAGCCCCAGCATTTT
v_call: TRBV4-2; d_call: .; clone_size: .; j_call: TRBJ1-1; cdr3_aa: CASSQDFSGSEAFF; cdr3_nt: TGTGCCAGCAGCCAAGACTTCTCAGGGTCTGAAGCTTTCTTT
v_call: TRBV29-1; d_call: .; clone_size: .; j_call: TRBJ2-5; cdr3_aa: CSGTGKEQETQYF; cdr3_nt: TGCAGCGGCACCGGGAAGGAACAAGAGACCCAGTACTTC
v_call: TRBV5-6; d_call: TRBD1; clone_size: .; j_call: TRBJ2-2; cdr3_aa: CASSRTGIDTGELFF; cdr3_nt: TGTGCCAGCAGCCGGACAGGGATCGACACCGGGGAGCTGTTTTTT
v_call: TRBV12-5; d_call: .; clone_size: once; j_call: TRBJ2-1; cdr3_aa: CASGPAGHNEQFF; cdr3_nt: TGTGCTAGTGGTCCCGCGGGACACAATGAGCAGTTCTTC
v_call: TRBV7-9; d_call: .; clone_size: .; j_call: TRBJ1-4; cdr3_aa: CASSPVRGRDSNEKLFF; cdr3_nt: TGTGCCAGCAGCCCTGTACGGGGCAGGGACTCTAATGAAAAACTGTTTTTT
v_call: TRBV6-6; d_call: .; clone_size: .; j_call: TRBJ1-1; cdr3_aa: CASSYAGREAFF; cdr3_nt: TGTGCCAGCAGTTACGCGGGACGAGAAGCTTTCTTT
v_call: TRBV6-1; d_call: .; clone_size: .; j_call: TRBJ1-2; cdr3_aa: CASSEGSFGGVGYTF; cdr3_nt: TGTGCCAGCAGTGAAGGGTCTTTTGGAGGGGTGGGCTACACCTTC
v_call: TRBV7-2; d_call: TRBD1; clone_size: .; j_call: TRBJ1-1; cdr3_aa: CASSPGGAGKAFF; cdr3_nt: TGTGCCAGCAGCCCAGGGGGCGCGGGTAAAGCTTTCTTT
v_call: TRBV5-1; d_call: .; clone_size: few; j_call: TRBJ1-2; cdr3_aa: CASSLGGHGYTF; cdr3_nt: TGCGCCAGCAGCTTGGGGGGGCATGGCTACACCTTC
v_call: TRBV27; d_call: TRBD1; clone_size: .; j_call: TRBJ2-7; cdr3_aa: CASSLSTGVYEQYF; cdr3_nt: TGTGCCAGCAGTTTATCTACAGGGGTCTACGAGCAGTACTTC
v_call: TRBV11-2; d_call: TRBD1; clone_size: .; j_call: TRBJ1-4; cdr3_aa: CASSLGGTGGLEKLFF; cdr3_nt: TGTGCCAGCAGCTTAGGTGGCACAGGGGGTCTTGAAAAACTGTTTTTT
v_call: TRBV5-4; d_call: TRBD2; clone_size: once; j_call: TRBJ2-3; cdr3_aa: CASSIRGGRGTDTQYF; cdr3_nt: TGTGCCAGCAGCATTCGGGGGGGCCGAGGCACAGATACGCAGTATTTT
v_call: TRBV27; d_call: TRBD1; clone_size: .; j_call: TRBJ2-2; cdr3_aa: CASSRSDRGYAGELFF; cdr3_nt: TGTGCCAGCAGCCGATCGGACAGGGGGTACGCCGGGGAGCTGTTTTTT
v_call: TRBV4-1; d_call: .; clone_size: .; j_call: TRBJ2-6; cdr3_aa: CASSKGGTVFISGANVLTF; cdr3_nt: TGCGCCAGCAGTAAAGGGGGGACAGTGTTTATCTCTGGGGCCAACGTCCTGACTTTC
v_call: TRBV5-1; d_call: .; clone_size: .; j_call: TRBJ2-2; cdr3_aa: CASSPVKGHDDTGELFF; cdr3_nt: TGCGCCAGCAGCCCGGTTAAGGGGCACGATGACACCGGGGAGCTGTTTTTT
v_call: TRBV5-1; d_call: TRBD2; clone_size: .; j_call: TRBJ2-5; cdr3_aa: CASSLTSGGPRETQYF; cdr3_nt: TGCGCCAGCAGCTTGACTAGCGGGGGGCCCCGGGAGACCCAGTACTTC
v_call: TRBV27; d_call: TRBD1; clone_size: .; j_call: TRBJ2-7; cdr3_aa: CASSPGTGLYEQYF; cdr3_nt: TGTGCCAGCAGTCCCGGGACAGGGCTCTACGAGCAGTACTTC
v_call: TRBV9; d_call: TRBD1; clone_size: .; j_call: TRBJ1-6; cdr3_aa: CASSGQGSSYNSPLHF; cdr3_nt: TGTGCCAGCAGCGGACAGGGGAGCTCCTATAATTCACCCCTCCACTTT
v_call: TRBV2; d_call: .; clone_size: .; j_call: TRBJ2-7; cdr3_aa: CAMQVRSYEQYF; cdr3_nt: TGTGCCATGCAGGTGCGTTCCTACGAGCAGTACTTC
v_call: TRBV20-1; d_call: .; clone_size: .; j_call: TRBJ1-2; cdr3_aa: CSASDTNGYTF; cdr3_nt: TGCAGTGCTTCCGACACCAACGGCTACACCTTC
v_call: TRBV29-1; d_call: .; clone_size: .; j_call: TRBJ1-1; cdr3_aa: CSVDGRVGTEAFF; cdr3_nt: TGCAGCGTTGACGGGAGGGTAGGGACTGAAGCTTTCTTT
v_call: TRBV25-1; d_call: .; clone_size: .; j_call: TRBJ2-3; cdr3_aa: CASSDGRLVLEPQYF; cdr3_nt: TGTGCCAGCAGTGATGGTAGACTAGTCCTCGAGCCGCAGTATTTT
v_call: TRBV27; d_call: .; clone_size: .; j_call: TRBJ1-2; cdr3_aa: CASSPLSGNYGYTF; cdr3_nt: TGTGCCAGCAGCCCCTTGAGCGGTAACTATGGCTACACCTTC
v_call: TRBV5-5; d_call: TRBD2; clone_size: .; j_call: TRBJ2-2; cdr3_aa: CASSLGAGGPPGELFF; cdr3_nt: TGTGCCAGCAGCTTGGGTGCGGGGGGGCCACCCGGGGAGCTGTTTTTT
v_call: TRBV5-1; d_call: TRBD2; clone_size: .; j_call: TRBJ2-1; cdr3_aa: CASSLGGGNSYNEQFF; cdr3_nt: TGCGCCAGCAGCTTGGGCGGGGGGAACTCCTACAATGAGCAGTTCTTC
v_call: TRBV18; d_call: .; clone_size: .; j_call: TRBJ1-1; cdr3_aa: CASSPQTENTEAFF; cdr3_nt: TGTGCCAGCTCACCACAAACTGAGAACACTGAAGCTTTCTTT
v_call: TRBV7-2; d_call: TRBD2; clone_size: .; j_call: TRBJ2-1; cdr3_aa: CASSLVRTSGSYNEQFF; cdr3_nt: TGTGCCAGCAGCTTAGTGAGGACTAGCGGGTCCTACAATGAGCAGTTCTTC
v_call: TRBV29-1; d_call: TRBD1; clone_size: .; j_call: TRBJ1-4; cdr3_aa: CSVRQGAGEKLFF; cdr3_nt: TGCAGCGTGCGACAGGGGGCCGGCGAAAAACTGTTTTTT
v_call: TRBV29-1; d_call: TRBD2; clone_size: once; j_call: TRBJ2-7; cdr3_aa: CSVAGLAGAEQYF; cdr3_nt: TGCAGCGTTGCTGGGCTAGCGGGGGCCGAGCAGTACTTC
v_call: TRBV21-1; d_call: .; clone_size: .; j_call: TRBJ1-4; cdr3_aa: CASSPQQGINEKLFF; cdr3_nt: TGTGCCAGCAGCCCGCAACAGGGGATTAATGAAAAACTGTTTTTT
v_call: TRBV7-9; d_call: .; clone_size: .; j_call: TRBJ1-2; cdr3_aa: CASSLEENYGYTF; cdr3_nt: TGTGCCAGCAGCTTAGAGGAGAACTATGGCTACACCTTC
v_call: TRBV7-2; d_call: .; clone_size: .; j_call: TRBJ2-7; cdr3_aa: CASSTPGAYEQYF; cdr3_nt: TGTGCCAGCAGCACACCGGGGGCCTACGAGCAGTACTTC
v_call: TRBV19; d_call: TRBD1; clone_size: .; j_call: TRBJ1-3; cdr3_aa: CASSRDRAGNTIYF; cdr3_nt: TGTGCCAGTAGCCGGGACAGGGCTGGAAACACCATATATTTT
v_call: TRBV11-2; d_call: TRBD2; clone_size: .; j_call: TRBJ2-7; cdr3_aa: CASSWTSVYEQYF; cdr3_nt: TGTGCCAGCAGTTGGACTAGCGTCTACGAGCAGTACTTC
v_call: TRBV6-5; d_call: .; clone_size: .; j_call: TRBJ1-6; cdr3_aa: CASSKAGRGSPLHF; cdr3_nt: TGTGCCAGCAGTAAAGCCGGGAGAGGGTCACCCCTCCACTTT
v_call: TRBV6-1; d_call: TRBD2; clone_size: .; j_call: TRBJ2-5; cdr3_aa: CATAGGFQETQYF; cdr3_nt: TGTGCCACCGCGGGAGGATTCCAAGAGACCCAGTACTTC
v_call: TRBV4-1; d_call: TRBD1; clone_size: .; j_call: TRBJ1-5; cdr3_aa: CASSLTGQSSNQPQHF; cdr3_nt: TGCGCCAGCAGCCTTACGGGACAGAGTAGCAATCAGCCCCAGCATTTT
v_call: TRBV6-1; d_call: .; clone_size: .; j_call: TRBJ1-2; cdr3_aa: CASSLTGHVYTF; cdr3_nt: TGTGCCAGCAGTCTTACAGGGCATGTCTACACCTTC
v_call: TRBV5-6; d_call: TRBD1; clone_size: .; j_call: TRBJ1-6; cdr3_aa: CASSRDSSYNSPLHF; cdr3_nt: TGTGCCAGCAGCCGGGACAGCTCCTATAATTCACCCCTCCACTTT
v_call: TRBV7-2; d_call: .; clone_size: .; j_call: TRBJ1-1; cdr3_aa: CASSLVFGGGTEAFF; cdr3_nt: TGTGCCAGCAGCTTAGTATTCGGGGGAGGCACTGAAGCTTTCTTT
v_call: TRBV27; d_call: .; clone_size: .; j_call: TRBJ1-1; cdr3_aa: CASSYRAPNTEAFF; cdr3_nt: TGTGCCAGCAGCTACAGGGCCCCGAACACTGAAGCTTTCTTT
v_call: TRBV29-1; d_call: TRBD2; clone_size: few; j_call: TRBJ2-1; cdr3_aa: CSVPRRGAGGFGDEQFF; cdr3_nt: TGCAGCGTCCCACGGAGGGGAGCGGGAGGATTCGGGGATGAGCAGTTCTTC
v_call: TRBV29-1; d_call: TRBD2; clone_size: .; j_call: TRBJ2-7; cdr3_aa: CSAGGGSTYEQYF; cdr3_nt: TGCAGCGCGGGGGGGGGTTCGACCTACGAGCAGTACTTC
v_call: TRBV19; d_call: .; clone_size: .; j_call: TRBJ1-2; cdr3_aa: CASLPRGGYGYTF; cdr3_nt: TGTGCCAGTCTCCCTCGGGGGGGTTACGGCTACACCTTC
v_call: TRBV4-1; d_call: .; clone_size: .; j_call: TRBJ2-3; cdr3_aa: CASSQGSAATRDTQYF; cdr3_nt: TGCGCCAGCAGCCAAGGTTCAGCGGCAACTAGGGATACGCAGTATTTT
v_call: TRBV6-1; d_call: TRBD2; clone_size: .; j_call: TRBJ2-5; cdr3_aa: CASSKRLLAEETQYF; cdr3_nt: TGTGCCAGCAGTAAAAGGCTACTAGCGGAAGAGACCCAGTACTTC
v_call: TRBV28; d_call: .; clone_size: .; j_call: TRBJ1-2; cdr3_aa: CASRNDRFANGYTF; cdr3_nt: TGTGCCAGCAGGAACGACAGGTTCGCCAATGGCTACACCTTC
v_call: TRBV19; d_call: TRBD1; clone_size: once; j_call: TRBJ1-5; cdr3_aa: CASRLRDSEIAIGNQPQHF; cdr3_nt: TGTGCCAGTAGGTTGAGGGACAGTGAAATAGCTATTGGCAATCAGCCCCAGCATTTT
v_call: TRBV19; d_call: .; clone_size: .; j_call: TRBJ1-3; cdr3_aa: CASSGQASSGNTIYF; cdr3_nt: TGTGCCAGTAGTGGTCAAGCGAGCTCTGGAAACACCATATATTTT
v_call: TRBV4-1; d_call: .; clone_size: .; j_call: TRBJ2-7; cdr3_aa: CASSQSSGGVSEQYF; cdr3_nt: TGCGCCAGCAGCCAAAGTTCTGGAGGGGTCTCCGAGCAGTACTTC
v_call: TRBV7-2; d_call: .; clone_size: .; j_call: TRBJ2-7; cdr3_aa: CASSPLFPQDEQYF; cdr3_nt: TGTGCCAGCAGCCCACTCTTCCCCCAAGACGAGCAGTACTTC
v_call: TRBV5-1; d_call: TRBD1; clone_size: .; j_call: TRBJ2-5; cdr3_aa: CASSLRDRGSQYF; cdr3_nt: TGCGCCAGCAGCTTGAGGGACAGGGGGAGCCAGTACTTC
v_call: TRBV4-2; d_call: .; clone_size: .; j_call: TRBJ1-5; cdr3_aa: CASSPNTDRPQPQHF; cdr3_nt: TGTGCCAGCAGCCCAAACACTGACAGGCCCCAGCCCCAGCATTTT
v_call: TRBV5-6; d_call: TRBD1; clone_size: .; j_call: TRBJ1-6; cdr3_aa: CASSLERQGWNSPLHF; cdr3_nt: TGTGCCAGCAGCTTGGAACGACAGGGGTGGAATTCACCCCTCCACTTT